Sequencing of this T cell receptor beta chain was carried out in a study of control samples from healthy donors and cancer patients. CDR1 and CDR2 from the germline V gene are SGHRS and YFSETQ. With 3 bases removed from V and 6 bases from J, the gap between germline ends came to 13 bases. The CDR3 spans 14 residues. The repertoire was sequenced with immunoSEQ multiplex PCR; TCRdb's copy has only in-frame clones and lacks some. The data show 170,000 or so clones, more than 85% seen once. V is TRBV5-1 and J is TRBJ1-5, with a tentative D call TRBD1 (6 bases). The sample was blood. This receptor was taken from a middle-aged woman in good health. The CDR3 spells CASSYEGGIQPQHF. For the CDR3, the DNA is TGCGCCAGCAGCTACGAGGGGGGGATTCAGCCCCAGCATTTT.